This entry lists 5 T cell receptor beta chains sequenced from one sample in a study of T cell changes during pregnancy in multiple sclerosis (dated by TCRdb to the late 2010s). Preparation of the library involved the immunoSEQ multiplex PCR assay. TCRdb re-hosts the immuneACCESS table, in-frame sequences only. Its copies lack some clones; in the studies checked, an unresolved V gene accounts for under half of them, and the cause for the rest is not known. The sample table holds 35,000 to 45,000 clones, of which more than 85% were seen once. About 0.48% of the sample comes from the top ten. The sequencing here drew on CD4+ T cells from peripheral blood mononuclear cells, taken in the second trimester of pregnancy. These receptors originate from a female donor in good health, enrolled as a control in a pregnancy study.

The chain links TRBV30 to TRBJ1-1; TRBD1 matches at 7 bases. The CDR3 is 14 residues long. Looked up from germline, CDR1 is GTSNPN and CDR2 is SVGIG (reference sequence). J was trimmed by 11 bases and V by 1 base; bases with no gene match: 13. CDR3 coding DNA: TGTGCCTGGAGTGCCCTCGACAGGGTACGATCGGCTTTCTTT. This gives the protein CAWSALDRVRSAFF. Filled out from reference TRBV30 and TRBJ1-1, the complete variable domain reads SQTIHQWPATLVQPVGSPLSLECTVEGTSNPNLYWYRQAAGRGLQLLFYSVGIGQISSEVPQNLSASRPQDRQFILSSKKLLLSDSGFYLCAWSALDRVRSAFFGQGTRLTVV.

J is TRBJ2-1 and V is TRBV15, with 9 bases matching TRBD1. Losses at the gene ends were 0 bases for V and 4 bases for J; bases not matched to a gene: 7. Germline V CDR1 and CDR2: LNHNV, YYDKDF (reference sequence). This CDR3 is 17 amino acids long. This CDR3 is CATSRDLPGTGYNEQFF. The DNA for the CDR3 is TGTGCCACCAGCAGAGATCTTCCTGGGACAGGGTACAATGAGCAGTTCTTC.

The V call is TRBV2, the J call TRBJ2-7, with a possible D match to TRBD2 (6 bases). The CDR3 covers 16 residues. CDR1 is SNHLY and CDR2 is FYNNEI in the germline V gene. V was shortened by 4 bases and J by 6 bases, with 22 bases between the two germline ends. Here the CDR3 reads CASSVDRGRGRVEQYF. The CDR3 coding sequence is TGTGCCAGCAGTGTTGACCGAGGGCGGGGCCGGGTCGAGCAGTACTTC.

This clone is a singleton in its sample. This sequence joins TRBV5-1 and TRBJ2-7, with 7 positions matching TRBD2. This CDR3 has 14 amino acids. Looked up from germline, CDR1 is SGHRS and CDR2 is YFSETQ. Trimming cost V 4 bases and J 3 bases; bases outside gene matches: 7. The CDR3 region has the DNA TGCGCCAGCAGCACCTCGGGAGGTAGCTACGAGCAGTACTTC. Its protein is CASSTSGGSYEQYF.

The V call is TRBV14, the J call TRBJ2-3, with D possibly matching TRBD1 (6 bases). The CDR3 is 13 residues long. V was cut by 1 base and J by 4 bases, with 6 bases left in between. Germline CDR1 SGHDN, CDR2 FVKESK. The CDR3 here is CASSQAGADTQYF. CDR3 in DNA: TGTGCCAGCAGCCAAGCAGGGGCAGATACGCAGTATTTT.